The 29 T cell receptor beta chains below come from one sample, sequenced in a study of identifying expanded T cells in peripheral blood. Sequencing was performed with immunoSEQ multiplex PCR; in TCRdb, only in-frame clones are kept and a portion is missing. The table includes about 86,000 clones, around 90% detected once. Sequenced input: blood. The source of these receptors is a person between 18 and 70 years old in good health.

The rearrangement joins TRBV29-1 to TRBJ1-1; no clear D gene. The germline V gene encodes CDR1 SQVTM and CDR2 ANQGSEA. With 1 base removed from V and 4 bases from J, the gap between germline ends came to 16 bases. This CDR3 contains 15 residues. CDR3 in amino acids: CSVEGTSLGSTEAFF. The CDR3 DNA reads TGCAGCGTTGAAGGAACGTCCCTGGGGTCCACTGAAGCTTTCTTT.

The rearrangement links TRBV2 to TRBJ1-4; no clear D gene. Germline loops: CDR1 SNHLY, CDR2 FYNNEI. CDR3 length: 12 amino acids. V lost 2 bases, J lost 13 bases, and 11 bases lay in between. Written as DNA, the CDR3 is TGTGCCAGCAGTGAATCCGGCTTTAGACTGTTTTTT. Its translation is CASSESGFRLFF.

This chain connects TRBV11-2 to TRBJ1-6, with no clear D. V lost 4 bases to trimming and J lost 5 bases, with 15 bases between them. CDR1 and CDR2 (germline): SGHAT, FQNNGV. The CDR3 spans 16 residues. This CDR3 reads CASSSTPMVNNSPLHF. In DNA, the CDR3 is TGTGCCAGCAGCTCCACCCCCATGGTTAATAATTCACCCCTCCACTTT.

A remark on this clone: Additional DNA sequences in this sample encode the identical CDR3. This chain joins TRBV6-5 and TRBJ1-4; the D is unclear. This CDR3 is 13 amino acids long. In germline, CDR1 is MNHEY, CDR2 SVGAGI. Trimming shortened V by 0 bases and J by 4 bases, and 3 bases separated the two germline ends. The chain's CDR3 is CASSYSGNEKLFF. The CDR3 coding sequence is TGTGCCAGCAGTTACTCCGGTAATGAAAAACTGTTTTTT.

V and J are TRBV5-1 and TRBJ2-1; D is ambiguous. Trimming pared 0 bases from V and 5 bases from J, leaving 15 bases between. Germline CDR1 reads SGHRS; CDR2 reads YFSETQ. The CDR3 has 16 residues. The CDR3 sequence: CASSLDPLSPHNEQFF. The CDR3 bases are TGCGCCAGCAGCTTGGATCCCCTGAGTCCACACAATGAGCAGTTCTTC.

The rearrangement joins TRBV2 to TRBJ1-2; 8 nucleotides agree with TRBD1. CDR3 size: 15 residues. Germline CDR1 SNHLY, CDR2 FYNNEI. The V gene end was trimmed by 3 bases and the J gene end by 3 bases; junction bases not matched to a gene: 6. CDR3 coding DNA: TGTGCCAGCAGTGAGGGTTCAGGGGGCCACTATGGCTACACCTTC. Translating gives CASSEGSGGHYGYTF.

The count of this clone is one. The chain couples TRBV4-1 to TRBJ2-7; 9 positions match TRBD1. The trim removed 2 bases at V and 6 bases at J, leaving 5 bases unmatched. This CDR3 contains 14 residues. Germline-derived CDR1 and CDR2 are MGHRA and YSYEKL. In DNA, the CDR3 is TGCGCCAGCAGCCAACCGGACAGGGGTTCCGAGCAGTACTTC. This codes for CASSQPDRGSEQYF.

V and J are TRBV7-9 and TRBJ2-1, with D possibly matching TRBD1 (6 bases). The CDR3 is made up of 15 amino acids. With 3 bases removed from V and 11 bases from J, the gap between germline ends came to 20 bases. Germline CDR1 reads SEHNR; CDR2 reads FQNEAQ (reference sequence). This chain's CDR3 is CASSLSSEGQSQQFF. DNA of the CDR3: TGTGCCAGCAGCTTGTCTTCGGAAGGACAGTCTCAGCAGTTCTTC.

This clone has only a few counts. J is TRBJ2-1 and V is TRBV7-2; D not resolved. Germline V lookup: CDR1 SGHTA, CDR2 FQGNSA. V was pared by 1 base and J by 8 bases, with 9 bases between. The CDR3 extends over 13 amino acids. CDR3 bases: TGTGCCAGCAGCTTAGATGAGAACGATGAGCAGTTCTTC. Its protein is CASSLDENDEQFF.

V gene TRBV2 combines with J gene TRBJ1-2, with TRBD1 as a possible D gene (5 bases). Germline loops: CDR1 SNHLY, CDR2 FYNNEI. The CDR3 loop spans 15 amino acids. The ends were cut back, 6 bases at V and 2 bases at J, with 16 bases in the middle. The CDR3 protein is CASSRGDILNYGYTF. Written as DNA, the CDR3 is TGTGCCAGCAGCAGAGGGGATATTTTGAACTATGGCTACACCTTC.

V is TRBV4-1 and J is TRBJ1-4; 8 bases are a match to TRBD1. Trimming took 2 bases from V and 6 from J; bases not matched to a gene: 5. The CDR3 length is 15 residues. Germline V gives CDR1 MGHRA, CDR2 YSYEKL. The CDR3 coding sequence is TGCGCCAGCAGCCAATTAGGGACAGGCTATGAAAAACTGTTTTTT. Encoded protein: CASSQLGTGYEKLFF.

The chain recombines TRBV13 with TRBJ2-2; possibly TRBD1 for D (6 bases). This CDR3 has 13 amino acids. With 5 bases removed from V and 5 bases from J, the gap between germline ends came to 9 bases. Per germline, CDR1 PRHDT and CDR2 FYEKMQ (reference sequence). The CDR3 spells CASSPTGTGELFF. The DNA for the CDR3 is TGTGCCAGCAGCCCCACAGGGACCGGGGAGCTGTTTTTT.

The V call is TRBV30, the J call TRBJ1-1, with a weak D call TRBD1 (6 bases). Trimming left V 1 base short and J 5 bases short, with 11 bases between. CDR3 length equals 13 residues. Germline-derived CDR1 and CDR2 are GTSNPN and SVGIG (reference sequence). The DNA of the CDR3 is TGTGCCTGGAGTGAAACAGGGTCAACTGAAGCTTTCTTT. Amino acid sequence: CAWSETGSTEAFF.

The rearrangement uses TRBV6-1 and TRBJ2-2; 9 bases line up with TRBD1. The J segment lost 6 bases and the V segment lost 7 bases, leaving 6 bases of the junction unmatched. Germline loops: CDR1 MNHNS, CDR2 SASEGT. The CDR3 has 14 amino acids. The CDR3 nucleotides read TGTGCCAGCATAAGGGACAGGGTCGCCGGGGAGCTGTTTTTT. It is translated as CASIRDRVAGELFF.

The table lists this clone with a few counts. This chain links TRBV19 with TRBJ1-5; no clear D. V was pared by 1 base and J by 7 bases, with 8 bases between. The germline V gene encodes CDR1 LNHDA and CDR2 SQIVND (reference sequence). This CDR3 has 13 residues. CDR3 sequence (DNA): TGTGCCAGTAGTATAGGGAGGGCGCAGCCCCAGCATTTT. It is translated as CASSIGRAQPQHF.

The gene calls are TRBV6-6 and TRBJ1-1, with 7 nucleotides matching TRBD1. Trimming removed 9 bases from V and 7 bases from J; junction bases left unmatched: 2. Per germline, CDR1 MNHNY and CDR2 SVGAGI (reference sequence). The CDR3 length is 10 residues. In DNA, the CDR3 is TGTGCCAGTGGGGACAGTGAAGCTTTCTTT. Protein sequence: CASGDSEAFF.

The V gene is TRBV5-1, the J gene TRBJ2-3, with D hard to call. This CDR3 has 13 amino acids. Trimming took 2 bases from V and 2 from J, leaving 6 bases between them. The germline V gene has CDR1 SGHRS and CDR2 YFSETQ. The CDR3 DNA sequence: TGCGCCAGCAGCTTCCCCTTCACAGATACGCAGTATTTT. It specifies CASSFPFTDTQYF.

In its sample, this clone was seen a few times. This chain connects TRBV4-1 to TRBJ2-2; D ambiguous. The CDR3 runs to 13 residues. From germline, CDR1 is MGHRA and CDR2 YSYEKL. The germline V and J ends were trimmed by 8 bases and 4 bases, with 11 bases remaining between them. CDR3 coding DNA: TGCGCCAGCCGGACCCCGGCCACCGGGGAGCTGTTTTTT. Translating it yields CASRTPATGELFF.

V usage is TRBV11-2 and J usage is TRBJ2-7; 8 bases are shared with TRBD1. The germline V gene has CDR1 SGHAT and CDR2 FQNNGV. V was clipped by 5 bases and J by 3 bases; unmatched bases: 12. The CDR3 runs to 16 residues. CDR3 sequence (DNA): TGTGCCAGCAGCGAAATCGGACAGGGTTGGTTCTACGAGCAGTACTTC. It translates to CASSEIGQGWFYEQYF.

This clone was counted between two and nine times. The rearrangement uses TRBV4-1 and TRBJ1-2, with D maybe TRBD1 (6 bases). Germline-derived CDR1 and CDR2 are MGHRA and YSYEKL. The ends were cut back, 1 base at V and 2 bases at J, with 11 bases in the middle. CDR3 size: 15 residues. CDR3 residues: CASSQVGTRNYGYTF. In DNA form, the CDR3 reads TGCGCCAGCAGCCAAGTGGGGACACGAAACTATGGCTACACCTTC.

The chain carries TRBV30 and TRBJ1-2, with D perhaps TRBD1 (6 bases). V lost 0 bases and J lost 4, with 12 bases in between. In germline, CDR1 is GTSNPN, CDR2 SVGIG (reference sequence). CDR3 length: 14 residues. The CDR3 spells CAWSVRGQSYGYTF. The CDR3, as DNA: TGTGCCTGGAGTGTACGAGGACAGAGCTATGGCTACACCTTC.

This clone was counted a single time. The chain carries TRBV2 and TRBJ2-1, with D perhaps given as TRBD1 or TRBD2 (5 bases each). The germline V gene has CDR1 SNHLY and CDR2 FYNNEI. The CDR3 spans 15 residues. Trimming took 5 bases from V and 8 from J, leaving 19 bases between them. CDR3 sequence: CASSPGTTGWDEQFF. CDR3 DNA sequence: TGTGCCAGCAGTCCCGGGACCACGGGATGGGATGAGCAGTTCTTC. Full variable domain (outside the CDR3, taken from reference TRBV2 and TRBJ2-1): EPEVTQTPSHQVTQMGQEVILRCVPISNHLYFYWYRQILGQKVEFLVSFYNNEISEKSEIFDDQFSVERPDGSNFTLKIRSTKLEDSAMYFCASSPGTTGWDEQFFGPGTRLTVL.

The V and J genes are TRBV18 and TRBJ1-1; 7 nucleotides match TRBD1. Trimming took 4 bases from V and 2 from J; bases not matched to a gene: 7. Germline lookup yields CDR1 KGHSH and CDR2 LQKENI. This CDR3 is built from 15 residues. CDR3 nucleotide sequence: TGTGCCAGCTCACAATGGACAGGAGACAACACTGAAGCTTTCTTT. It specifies CASSQWTGDNTEAFF.

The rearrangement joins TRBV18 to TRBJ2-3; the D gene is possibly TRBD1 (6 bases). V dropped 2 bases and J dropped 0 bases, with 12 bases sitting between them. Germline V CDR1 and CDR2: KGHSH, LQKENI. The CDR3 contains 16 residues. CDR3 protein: CASSPGWGLSTDTQYF. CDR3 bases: TGTGCCAGCTCACCAGGCTGGGGGCTGAGCACAGATACGCAGTATTTT.

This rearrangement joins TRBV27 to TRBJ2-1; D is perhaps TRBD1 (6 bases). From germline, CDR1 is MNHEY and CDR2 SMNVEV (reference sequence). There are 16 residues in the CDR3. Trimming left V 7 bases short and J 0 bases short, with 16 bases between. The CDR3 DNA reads TGTGCCAGCACCCCCAACCGGGACAACTCCTACAATGAGCAGTTCTTC. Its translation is CASTPNRDNSYNEQFF.

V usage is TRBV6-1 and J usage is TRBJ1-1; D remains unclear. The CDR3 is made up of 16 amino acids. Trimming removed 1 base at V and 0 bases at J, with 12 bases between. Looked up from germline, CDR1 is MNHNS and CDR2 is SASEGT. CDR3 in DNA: TGTGCCAGCAGTGAAGGAAGGCAGGAGCTGAACACTGAAGCTTTCTTT. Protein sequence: CASSEGRQELNTEAFF.

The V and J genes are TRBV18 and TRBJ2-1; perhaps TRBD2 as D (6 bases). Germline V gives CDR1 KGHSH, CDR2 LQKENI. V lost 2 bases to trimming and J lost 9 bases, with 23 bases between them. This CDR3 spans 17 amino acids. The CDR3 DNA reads TGTGCCAGCTCACCAAGGACGCGGGCGGGATCCCTGGGTGAGCAGTTCTTC. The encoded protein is CASSPRTRAGSLGEQFF.

CDR3 residues: CASSLAPAAQETQYF. The CDR3 DNA sequence: TGTGCCAGCAGCTTGGCCCCCGCGGCGCAAGAGACCCAGTACTTC. The V gene is TRBV5-5, the J gene TRBJ2-5; D is unclear. Trimming cost V 0 bases and J 2 bases, with 11 bases left between them. This CDR3 contains 15 residues. Germline V CDR1 and CDR2: SGHKS, YYEKEE (reference sequence).

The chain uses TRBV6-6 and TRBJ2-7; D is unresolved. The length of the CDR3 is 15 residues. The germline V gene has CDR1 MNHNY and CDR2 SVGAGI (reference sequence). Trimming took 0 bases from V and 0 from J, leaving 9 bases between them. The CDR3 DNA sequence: TGTGCCAGCAGTTACTCGAGTAAGATCTCCTACGAGCAGTACTTC. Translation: CASSYSSKISYEQYF.